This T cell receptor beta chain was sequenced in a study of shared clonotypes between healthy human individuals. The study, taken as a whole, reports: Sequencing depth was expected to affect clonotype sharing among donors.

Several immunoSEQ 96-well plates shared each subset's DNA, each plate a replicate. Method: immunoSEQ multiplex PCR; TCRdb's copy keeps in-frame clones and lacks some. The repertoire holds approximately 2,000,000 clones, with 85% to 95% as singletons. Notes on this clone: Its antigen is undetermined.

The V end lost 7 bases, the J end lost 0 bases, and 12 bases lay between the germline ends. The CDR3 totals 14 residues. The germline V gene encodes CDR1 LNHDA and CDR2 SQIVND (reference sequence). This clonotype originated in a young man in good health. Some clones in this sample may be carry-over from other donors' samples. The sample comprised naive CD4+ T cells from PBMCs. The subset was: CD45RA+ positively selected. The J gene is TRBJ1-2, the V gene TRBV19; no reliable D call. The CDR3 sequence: CASTLRPTNYGYTF. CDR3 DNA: TGTGCCAGTACCTTACGCCCGACTAACTATGGCTACACCTTC.